These 10 T cell receptor beta chains share one sample of origin, sequenced in a study of cytomegalovirus exposure and HLA in healthy donors. PCR was performed using 60 Vbeta and 13 Jbeta primers. Some clones are missing from TCRdb's copy, which holds only in-frame ones; the method was immunoSEQ multiplex PCR. Here the sample table reports 35,000 to 50,000 clones. The specimen sequenced was PBMCs. These receptors were taken from a male donor in good health and CMV-seronegative.

The V gene is TRBV7-3, the J gene TRBJ2-1; 9 positions agree with TRBD1. Germline V gene sequence: CDR1 SGHTA, CDR2 FQGTGA. There are 15 residues in the CDR3. J lost 3 bases, V lost 2 bases, and 2 bases had no gene match. The chain's CDR3 is CASSLATGGYNEQFF. The CDR3, as DNA: TGTGCCAGCAGCTTAGCGACAGGGGGCTACAATGAGCAGTTCTTC. The whole variable domain, filled in from reference TRBV7-3 and TRBJ2-1, reads GAGVSQTPSNKVTEKGKYVELRCDPISGHTALYWYRQSLGQGPEFLIYFQGTGAADDSGLPNDRFFAVRPEGSVSTLKIQRTERGDSAVYLCASSLATGGYNEQFFGPGTRLTVL.

The chain combines TRBV5-1 with TRBJ2-7; possible D gene TRBD1, 5 bases. CDR1 is SGHRS and CDR2 is YFSETQ in the germline V gene. V lost 1 base to trimming and J lost 7 bases, with 9 bases between them. The CDR3 has 12 residues. The CDR3 sequence is CASSLQGWEQYF. The CDR3 coding sequence is TGCGCCAGCAGCTTGCAGGGTTGGGAGCAGTACTTC.

The chain links TRBV9 to TRBJ1-2; 9 bases agree with TRBD1. Germline loops: CDR1 SGDLS, CDR2 YYNGEE. The CDR3 is 17 residues long. The V segment lost 0 bases and the J segment 5 bases; nucleotides outside the gene matches: 11. The CDR3 nucleotides read TGTGCCAGCAGCGTAGAGGGGACAGGGACTTTTTGTTATGGCTACACCTTC. It encodes CASSVEGTGTFCYGYTF.

The chain employs TRBV11-2 and TRBJ1-2, with D uncertain. There are 13 residues in the CDR3. The germline CDR1 and CDR2 sequences are SGHAT and FQNNGV. V was pared by 5 bases and J by 0 bases, with 7 bases between. The CDR3 spells CASSQRTNYGYTF. The DNA for the CDR3 is TGTGCCAGCAGCCAGAGGACTAACTATGGCTACACCTTC.

The genes are TRBV18 and TRBJ1-6; TRBD1 agrees at 9 bases. The germline V gene encodes CDR1 KGHSH and CDR2 LQKENI. This CDR3 contains 14 residues. After removal of 6 bases from V and 10 bases from J, the junction contained 7 bases not matched to a gene. The CDR3 DNA reads TGTGCCAGCTCTCAACAGGGGGCCGGGTCACCCCTCCACTTT. It specifies CASSQQGAGSPLHF.

The genes are TRBV2 and TRBJ1-4, with 7 bases that match TRBD1. The length of the CDR3 is 15 residues. The J segment lost 0 bases and the V segment lost 8 bases, leaving 6 bases of the junction unmatched. Germline assignment: CDR1 SNHLY and CDR2 FYNNEI. CDR3 region: CASHGTASTNEKLFF. DNA for the CDR3: TGTGCCAGCCACGGGACAGCCTCAACTAATGAAAAACTGTTTTTT.

The V and J genes are TRBV9 and TRBJ2-5; no reliable D call. The closer fit of TRBJ2-7 to the DNA end suggests the J call may be wrong. Germline assignment: CDR1 SGDLS and CDR2 YYNGEE. The CDR3 runs to 14 residues. The CDR3: CASSVGAGDYEQYF. The CDR3 DNA reads TGTGCCAGCAGCGTAGGGGCCGGTGACTACGAGCAGTACTTC.

This chain uses TRBV5-4 with TRBJ2-2; tentatively, D is TRBD2 (5 bases). The length of the CDR3 is 16 residues. V was clipped by 1 base and J by 2 bases, with 12 bases between them. The germline V gene has CDR1 SGHNT and CDR2 YYREEE (reference sequence). The CDR3 bases are TGTGCCAGCAGCTTGTGGAGAGGGCTTAACACCGGGGAGCTGTTTTTT. This gives the protein CASSLWRGLNTGELFF.

The V gene is TRBV28, the J gene TRBJ2-5, with D possibly matching TRBD2 (5 bases). TRBJ2-7 matches the DNA end more closely, so the J call is doubtful. The CDR3 has 14 amino acids. Germline values: CDR1 MDHEN, CDR2 SYDVKM. The CDR3 loop reads CASSRGPPPYEQYF. CDR3 in DNA: TGTGCCAGTTCACGGGGTCCCCCCCCCTACGAGCAGTACTTC.

This sequence joins TRBV5-1 and TRBJ2-5, with unresolved D. The germline V gene encodes CDR1 SGHRS and CDR2 YFSETQ. The CDR3 consists of 12 residues. Trimming left V 1 base short and J 5 bases short, with 6 bases between. CDR3 region: CASSLTPETQYF. The DNA for the CDR3 is TGCGCCAGCAGCTTGACTCCGGAGACCCAGTACTTC.